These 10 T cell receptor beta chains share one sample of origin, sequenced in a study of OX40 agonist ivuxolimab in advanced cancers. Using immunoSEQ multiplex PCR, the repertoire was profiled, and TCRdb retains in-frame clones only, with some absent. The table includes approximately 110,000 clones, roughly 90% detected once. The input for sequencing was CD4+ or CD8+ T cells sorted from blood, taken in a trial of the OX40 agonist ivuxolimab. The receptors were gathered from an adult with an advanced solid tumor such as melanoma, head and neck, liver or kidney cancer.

The DNA of the CDR3 is TGTGCCAGCAGCTTTGACAGGGTTCAAGAGACCCAGTACTTC. Translating it yields CASSFDRVQETQYF. The chain recombines TRBV7-2 with TRBJ2-5, with 7 bases fitting TRBD1. The V and J ends lost 3 bases and 2 bases, in that order; junction bases with no gene match: 3. This CDR3 has 14 amino acids. Looked up from germline, CDR1 is SGHTA and CDR2 is FQGNSA.

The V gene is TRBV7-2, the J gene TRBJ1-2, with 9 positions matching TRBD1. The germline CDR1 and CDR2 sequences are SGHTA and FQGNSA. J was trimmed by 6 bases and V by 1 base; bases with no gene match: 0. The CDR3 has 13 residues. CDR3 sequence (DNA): TGTGCCAGCAGCTTAGGGACAGGGGATGGCTACACCTTC. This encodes CASSLGTGDGYTF. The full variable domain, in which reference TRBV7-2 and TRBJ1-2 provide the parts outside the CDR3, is GAGVSQSPSNKVTEKGKDVELRCDPISGHTALYWYRQSLGQGLEFLIYFQGNSAPDKSGLPSDRFSAERTGGSVSTLTIQRTQQEDSAVYLCASSLGTGDGYTFGSGTRLTVV.

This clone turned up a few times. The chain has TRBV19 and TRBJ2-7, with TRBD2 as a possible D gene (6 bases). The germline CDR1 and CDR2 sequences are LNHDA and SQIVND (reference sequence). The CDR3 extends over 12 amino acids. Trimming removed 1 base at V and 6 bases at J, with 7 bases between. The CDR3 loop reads CASSIARGEQYF. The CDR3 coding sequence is TGTGCCAGTAGTATAGCGCGGGGCGAGCAGTACTTC.

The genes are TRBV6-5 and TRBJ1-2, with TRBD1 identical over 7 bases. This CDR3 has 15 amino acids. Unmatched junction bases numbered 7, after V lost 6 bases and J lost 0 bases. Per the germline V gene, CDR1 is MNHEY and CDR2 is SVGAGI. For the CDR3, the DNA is TGTGCCAGCAGCCCGAGGACAGGAGCTAACTATGGCTACACCTTC. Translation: CASSPRTGANYGYTF.

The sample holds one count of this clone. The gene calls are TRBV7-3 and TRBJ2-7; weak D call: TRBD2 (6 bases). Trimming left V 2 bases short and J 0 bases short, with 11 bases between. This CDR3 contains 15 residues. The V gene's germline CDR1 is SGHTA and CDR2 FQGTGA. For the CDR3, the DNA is TGTGCCAGCAGCTTAGTGGGACTTAGCTCCTACGAGCAGTACTTC. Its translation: CASSLVGLSSYEQYF. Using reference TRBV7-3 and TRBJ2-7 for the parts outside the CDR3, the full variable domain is GAGVSQTPSNKVTEKGKYVELRCDPISGHTALYWYRQSLGQGPEFLIYFQGTGAADDSGLPNDRFFAVRPEGSVSTLKIQRTERGDSAVYLCASSLVGLSSYEQYFGPGTRLTVT.

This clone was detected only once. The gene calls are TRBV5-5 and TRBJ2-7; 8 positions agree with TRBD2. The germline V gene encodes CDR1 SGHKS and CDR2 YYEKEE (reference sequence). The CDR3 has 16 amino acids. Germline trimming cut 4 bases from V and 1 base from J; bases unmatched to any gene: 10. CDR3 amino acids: CASSLGAGANSYEQYF. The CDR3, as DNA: TGTGCCAGCAGCCTGGGAGCGGGGGCCAATTCCTACGAGCAGTACTTC. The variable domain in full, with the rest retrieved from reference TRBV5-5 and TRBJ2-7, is DAGVTQSPTHLIKTRGQQVTLRCSPISGHKSVSWYQQVLGQGPQFIFQYYEKEERGRGNFPDRFSARQFPNYSSELNVNALLLGDSALYLCASSLGAGANSYEQYFGPGTRLTVT.

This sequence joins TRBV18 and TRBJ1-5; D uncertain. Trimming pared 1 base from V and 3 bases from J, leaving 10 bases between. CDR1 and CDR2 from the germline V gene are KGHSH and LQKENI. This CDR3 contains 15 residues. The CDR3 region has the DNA TGTGCCAGCTCACCACTGTTCGGGAACAATCAGCCCCAGCATTTT. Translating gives CASSPLFGNNQPQHF. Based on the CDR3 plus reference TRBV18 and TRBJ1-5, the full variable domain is NAGVMQNPRHLVRRRGQEARLRCSPMKGHSHVYWYRQLPEEGLKFMVYLQKENIIDESGMPKERFSAEFPKEGPSILRIQQVVRGDSAAYFCASSPLFGNNQPQHFGDGTRLSIL.

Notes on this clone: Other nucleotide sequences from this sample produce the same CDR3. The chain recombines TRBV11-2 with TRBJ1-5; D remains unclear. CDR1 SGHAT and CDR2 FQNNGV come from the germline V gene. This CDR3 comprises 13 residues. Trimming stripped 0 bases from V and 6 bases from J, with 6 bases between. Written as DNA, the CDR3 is TGTGCCAGCAGCTTAGAACGGGGTCAGCCCCAGCATTTT. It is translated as CASSLERGQPQHF.

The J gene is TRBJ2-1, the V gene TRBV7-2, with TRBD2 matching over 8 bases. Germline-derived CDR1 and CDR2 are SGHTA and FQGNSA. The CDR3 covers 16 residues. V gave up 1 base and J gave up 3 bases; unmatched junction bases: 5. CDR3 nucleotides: TGTGCCAGCAGCTTAGGGGGGACTAGTATCTACAATGAGCAGTTCTTC. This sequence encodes CASSLGGTSIYNEQFF.

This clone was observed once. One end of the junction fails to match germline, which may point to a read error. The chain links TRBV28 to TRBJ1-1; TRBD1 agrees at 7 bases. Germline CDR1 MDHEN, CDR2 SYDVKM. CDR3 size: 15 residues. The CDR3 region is CAGSERDRAGPEAFF. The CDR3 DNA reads TGTGCCGGCAGTGAAAGAGACAGGGCAGGCCCTGAAGCTTTCTTT.